Listed here is a single T cell receptor (beta chain). This record comes from a study of cytomegalovirus exposure and HLA in healthy donors. Researchers ran the PCR with 60 Vbeta and 13 Jbeta primers. Data came from immunoSEQ multiplex PCR; TCRdb stores just in-frame clones and leaves some out. The sample has about 150,000 clones, around 72% seen once; the top ten hold 2% to 2.5%. Germline V CDR1 and CDR2: MNHNS, SASEGT. V was clipped by 0 bases and J by 11 bases, with 2 bases between them. CDR3 size: 10 residues. The chain recombines TRBV6-1 with TRBJ1-3; D unresolved. The sample consisted of PBMCs. This sequence originates from a man aged 40-49 years in good health and CMV-seronegative. The CDR3 region is CASSEAAIYF. The CDR3 DNA follows: TGTGCCAGCAGTGAAGCCGCCATATATTTT.